These 10 T cell receptor beta chains were all obtained from the same sample, sequenced in a study of T cell responses to AZD1222 COVID-19 vaccine. Assay used: immunoSEQ multiplex PCR; TCRdb lists only in-frame clones, some missing. The sample includes about 160,000 clones, about 91% of them seen just once. The sample consisted of peripheral blood, taken on day 0 of MenACWY control vaccination. These receptors all come from an adult in good health.

This chain links TRBV12-3 or TRBV12-4 with TRBJ1-1; D is unresolved. V was shortened by 10 bases and J by 1 base, with 10 bases between the two germline ends. The length of the CDR3 is 12 residues. CDR3 protein: CATAGWNTEAFF. In nucleotides, the CDR3 is TGTGCCACCGCGGGCTGGAACACTGAAGCTTTCTTT.

The V call is TRBV24-1, the J call TRBJ2-5; 11 bases align to TRBD2. The CDR3 consists of 16 residues. Germline CDR1 and CDR2: KGHDR and SFDVKD. The J segment lost 0 bases and the V segment lost 5 bases, leaving 4 bases of the junction unmatched. The CDR3 sequence is CATSGIAGGNQETQYF. Here the CDR3 DNA reads TGTGCCACCAGTGGGATAGCGGGAGGGAACCAAGAGACCCAGTACTTC.

The rearrangement links TRBV2 to TRBJ2-6; D possibly corresponds to TRBD1 (7 bases). Looked up from germline, CDR1 is SNHLY and CDR2 is FYNNEI. There are 14 residues in the CDR3. Trimming took off 7 bases at V and 2 bases at J, with 9 bases between the two ends. The CDR3: CASTRGAGANVLTF. The CDR3, as DNA: TGTGCCAGCACCAGGGGGGCTGGGGCCAACGTCCTGACTTTC.

The chain combines TRBV29-1 with TRBJ1-4; D not certain. Germline assignment: CDR1 SQVTM and CDR2 ANQGSEA. Trimming took off 7 bases at V and 3 bases at J, with 3 bases between the two ends. CDR3 size: 10 residues. CDR3 region: CSASNEKLFF. CDR3 coding DNA: TGCAGCGCCTCTAATGAAAAACTGTTTTTT.

V is TRBV28 and J is TRBJ1-1; 11 bases are shared with TRBD1. Germline V gene sequence: CDR1 MDHEN, CDR2 SYDVKM. The CDR3 is 15 residues long. Trimming removed 6 bases from V and 4 bases from J; junction bases left unmatched: 7. This chain's CDR3 is CASSQGGTGGTEAFF. As DNA, the CDR3 is TGTGCCAGCAGCCAAGGAGGGACAGGGGGCACTGAAGCTTTCTTT.

The chain has TRBV28 and TRBJ1-1, with 10 bases fitting TRBD1. The germline gives CDR1 MDHEN, CDR2 SYDVKM. The CDR3 is 15 residues long. The V segment lost 4 bases and the J segment 1 base; nucleotides outside the gene matches: 3. CDR3 DNA: TGTGCCAGCAGTTCGACAGGGGGCTGGAACACTGAAGCTTTCTTT. Protein sequence: CASSSTGGWNTEAFF.

This clone has a single count. This chain joins TRBV9 and TRBJ1-6; D is ambiguous. Trimming left V 0 bases short and J 1 base short, with 5 bases between. The germline V gene encodes CDR1 SGDLS and CDR2 YYNGEE. The CDR3 length is 15 residues. The chain's CDR3 is CASSVEGSYNSPLHF. CDR3 nucleotide sequence: TGTGCCAGCAGCGTAGAAGGGTCCTATAATTCACCCCTCCACTTT.

The chain has TRBV5-5 and TRBJ2-5; 8 nucleotides match TRBD1. V shed 0 bases, J shed 4 bases, and the junction held 11 bases outside the gene matches. Per the germline V gene, CDR1 is SGHKS and CDR2 is YYEKEE (reference sequence). CDR3 length: 17 residues. The chain's CDR3 is CASSLDLNDRGIETQYF. The DNA for the CDR3 is TGTGCCAGCAGCTTGGATTTGAACGACAGGGGTATAGAGACCCAGTACTTC.

The chain uses TRBV28 and TRBJ2-5, with TRBD2 matching 12 bases. This CDR3 has 16 amino acids. The germline gives CDR1 MDHEN, CDR2 SYDVKM. Losses at the gene ends were 6 bases for V and 2 bases for J; bases not matched to a gene: 7. CDR3 DNA: TGTGCCAGCAGACTGCGACTAGCGGGAGTTCAAGAGACCCAGTACTTC. Encoded protein: CASRLRLAGVQETQYF.

In its sample, this clone was seen once. The J gene is TRBJ2-1, the V gene TRBV28, with D perhaps matching TRBD2 (5 bases). The CDR3 runs to 11 residues. The germline V gene has CDR1 MDHEN and CDR2 SYDVKM. Trimming stripped 8 bases from V and 7 bases from J, with 9 bases between. The CDR3 coding sequence is TGTGCCAGCCTAAGGGAGAATGAGCAGTTCTTC. Translating gives CASLRENEQFF.